This T cell receptor beta chain was recorded in a study of Ad26.COV2.S vaccination and SARS-CoV-2 variants. Study context: In the COV1001 trial, the donor was in the Ad26.COV2.S arm. Study outcomes and limitations: It is possible that the TCR breadth and depth analyses underestimated the total T cell responses.

The CDR3 loop spans 15 amino acids. The germline V gene encodes CDR1 LGHDT and CDR2 YNNKEL (reference sequence). Trimming removed 1 base at V and 7 bases at J, with 14 bases between. As for this clone: Its antigen is unidentified.

Indicated treatment: 19 received Ad26.COV2.S at low or high dose, single or two shots; roughly five received placebo; per-sample allocation not given. Collection of the samples took place on day 63 after the first injection of vaccine or placebo. An Ad26 vector expressing Wuhan-strain SARS-CoV-2 spike constituted the vaccine. The method was immunoSEQ multiplex PCR; TCRdb's version includes in-frame clones alone and lacks a portion of them. Counted here are 350,000 to 400,000 clones, about nine tenths occurring once; the ten biggest clones make up roughly 3%. The sequence was obtained from a person between 18 and 65 years old who received the Ad26.COV2.S COVID-19 vaccine or a placebo. Material: peripheral blood, obtained in a trial of Ad26.COV2.S vaccine versus placebo. The chain links TRBV3-1 (or the pseudogene TRBV3-2) to TRBJ1-5; possible D gene TRBD1, 6 bases. The CDR3 is CASSQGGRGQQPQHF. Written as DNA, the CDR3 is TGTGCCAGCAGCCAAGGTGGGCGGGGGCAACAGCCCCAGCATTTT.